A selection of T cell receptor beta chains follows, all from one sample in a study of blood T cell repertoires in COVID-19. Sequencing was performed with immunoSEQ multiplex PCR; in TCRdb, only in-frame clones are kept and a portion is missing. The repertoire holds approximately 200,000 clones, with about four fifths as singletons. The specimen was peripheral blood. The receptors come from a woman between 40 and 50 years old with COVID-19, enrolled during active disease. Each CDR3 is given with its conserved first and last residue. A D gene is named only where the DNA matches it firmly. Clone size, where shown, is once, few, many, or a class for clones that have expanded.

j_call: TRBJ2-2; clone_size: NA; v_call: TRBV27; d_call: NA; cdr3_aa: CASSSQGTGELFF; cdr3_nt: TGTGCCAGCAGTTCACAGGGAACCGGGGAGCTGTTTTTT
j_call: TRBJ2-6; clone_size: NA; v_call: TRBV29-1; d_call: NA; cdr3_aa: CSADGTSPSGANVLTF; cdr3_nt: TGCAGCGCCGACGGGACATCCCCCTCTGGGGCCAACGTCCTGACTTTC
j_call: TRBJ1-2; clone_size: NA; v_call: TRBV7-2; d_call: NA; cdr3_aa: CASSLEEWGGDYGYTF; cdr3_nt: TGTGCCAGCAGCTTAGAAGAATGGGGAGGGGACTATGGCTACACCTTC
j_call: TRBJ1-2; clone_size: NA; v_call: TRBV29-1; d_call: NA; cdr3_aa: CSVEDLREVWGYTF; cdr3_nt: TGCAGCGTTGAAGATCTTCGGGAGGTATGGGGCTACACCTTC
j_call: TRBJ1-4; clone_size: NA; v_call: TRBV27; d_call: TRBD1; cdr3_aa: CASSLSTGGRENEKLFF; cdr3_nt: TGTGCCAGCAGTTTATCGACAGGGGGAAGGGAAAATGAAAAACTGTTTTTT
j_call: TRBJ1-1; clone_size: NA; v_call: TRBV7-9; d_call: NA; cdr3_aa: CASSSGGGLAEAFF; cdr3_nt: TGTGCCAGCAGCTCCGGTGGAGGGCTGGCTGAAGCTTTCTTT
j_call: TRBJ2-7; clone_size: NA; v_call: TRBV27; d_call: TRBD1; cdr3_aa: CASSSLPGTGSYEQYF; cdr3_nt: TGTGCCAGCAGTTCACTGCCCGGGACAGGATCCTACGAGCAGTACTTC
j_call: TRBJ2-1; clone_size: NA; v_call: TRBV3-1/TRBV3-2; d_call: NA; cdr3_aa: CASSQGSSASSFYNEQFF; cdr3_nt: TGTGCCAGCAGCCAAGGTTCGTCGGCTAGCTCTTTTTACAATGAGCAGTTCTTC
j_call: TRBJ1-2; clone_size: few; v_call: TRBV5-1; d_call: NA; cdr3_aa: CASSLAATFGPLRFTF; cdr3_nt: TGCGCCAGCAGCTTGGCCGCGACCTTTGGCCCTCTGCGGTTCACCTTC
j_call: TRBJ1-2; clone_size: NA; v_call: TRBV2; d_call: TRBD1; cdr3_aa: CASSEDRGEGYGYTF; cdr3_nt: TGTGCCAGCAGTGAGGACAGGGGGGAAGGCTATGGCTACACCTTC
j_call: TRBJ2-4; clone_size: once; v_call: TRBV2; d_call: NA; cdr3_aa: CASSEQGTKNIQYF; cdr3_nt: TGTGCCAGCAGTGAACAGGGGACCAAAAACATTCAGTACTTC
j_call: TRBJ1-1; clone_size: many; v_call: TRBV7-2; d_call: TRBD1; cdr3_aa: CASSSRTGGQGTEAFF; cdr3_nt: TGTGCCAGCAGCTCCCGGACAGGGGGCCAGGGGACTGAAGCTTTCTTT
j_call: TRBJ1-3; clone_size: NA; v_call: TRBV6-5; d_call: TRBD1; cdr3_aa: CASGDRGRSGNTIYF; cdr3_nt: TGTGCCAGCGGGGACAGGGGTAGGTCTGGAAACACCATATATTTT
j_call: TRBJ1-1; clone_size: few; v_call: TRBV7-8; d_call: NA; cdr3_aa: CASSRSGVLSTEAFF; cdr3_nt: TGTGCCAGCAGCCGATCGGGGGTACTGAGCACTGAAGCTTTCTTT
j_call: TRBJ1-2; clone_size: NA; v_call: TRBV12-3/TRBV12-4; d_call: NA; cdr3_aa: CASSPLRVSGYTF; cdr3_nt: TGTGCCAGCAGCCCACTGCGGGTGAGTGGCTACACCTTC
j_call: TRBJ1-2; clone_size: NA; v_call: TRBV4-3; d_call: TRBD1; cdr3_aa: CASSIRQGEYGYTF; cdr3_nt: TGCGCCAGCAGCATCCGACAGGGGGAGTATGGCTACACCTTC
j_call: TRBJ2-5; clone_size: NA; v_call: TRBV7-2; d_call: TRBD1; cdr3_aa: CASSLWDRAEETQYF; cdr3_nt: TGTGCCAGCAGCTTATGGGACAGGGCCGAAGAGACCCAGTACTTC
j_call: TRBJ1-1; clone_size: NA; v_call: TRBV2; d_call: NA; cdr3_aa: CASRAGLNTEAFF; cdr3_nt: TGTGCCAGCCGGGCGGGTTTGAACACTGAAGCTTTCTTT
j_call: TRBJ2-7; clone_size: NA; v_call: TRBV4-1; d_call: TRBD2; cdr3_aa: CASSQISGSSYEQYF; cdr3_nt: TGCGCCAGCAGCCAGATAAGCGGGAGCTCCTACGAGCAGTACTTC
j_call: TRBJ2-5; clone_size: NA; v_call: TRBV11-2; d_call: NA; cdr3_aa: CASSLRTLQSETQYF; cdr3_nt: TGTGCCAGCAGCTTACGGACTCTTCAGTCAGAGACCCAGTACTTC
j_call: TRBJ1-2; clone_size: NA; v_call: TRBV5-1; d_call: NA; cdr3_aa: CASSLTRSSGYTF; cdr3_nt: TGCGCCAGCAGCTTGACGAGGTCGAGTGGCTACACCTTC
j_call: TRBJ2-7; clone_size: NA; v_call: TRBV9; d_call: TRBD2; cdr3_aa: CASSAHSGRVAREQYF; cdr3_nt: TGTGCCAGCAGCGCCCATAGCGGGAGAGTTGCGCGCGAGCAGTACTTC
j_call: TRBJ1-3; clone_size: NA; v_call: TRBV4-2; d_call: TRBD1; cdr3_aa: CASSQNLGQLLGNTIYF; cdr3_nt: TGTGCCAGCAGCCAAAACCTGGGACAGCTTCTGGGAAACACCATATATTTT
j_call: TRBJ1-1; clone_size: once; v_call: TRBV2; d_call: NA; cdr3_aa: CASSEGRAGMTEAFF; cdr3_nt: TGTGCCAGCAGTGAGGGCAGGGCTGGGATGACTGAAGCTTTCTTT
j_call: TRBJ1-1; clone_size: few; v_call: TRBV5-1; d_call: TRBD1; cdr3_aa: CASSYGQVNTEAFF; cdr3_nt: TGCGCCAGCAGCTATGGACAGGTAAACACTGAAGCTTTCTTT
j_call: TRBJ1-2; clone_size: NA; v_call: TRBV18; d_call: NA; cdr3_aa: CASSPGAGEGYTF; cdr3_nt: TGTGCCAGCTCACCAGGGGCAGGGGAAGGCTACACCTTC
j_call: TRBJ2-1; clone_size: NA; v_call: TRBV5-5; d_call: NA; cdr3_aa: CASSLRAETSYNEQFF; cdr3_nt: TGTGCCAGCAGCTTACGAGCGGAGACATCCTACAATGAGCAGTTCTTC
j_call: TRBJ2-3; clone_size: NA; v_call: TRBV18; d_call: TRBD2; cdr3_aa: CASSPLVSKAGGTQYF; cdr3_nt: TGTGCCAGCTCACCGTTGGTTTCTAAAGCGGGAGGTACGCAGTATTTT
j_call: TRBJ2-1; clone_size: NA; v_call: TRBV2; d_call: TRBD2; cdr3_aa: CASSRLAGGVSYNEQFF; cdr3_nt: TGTGCCAGCAGTCGTTTAGCGGGAGGGGTATCCTACAATGAGCAGTTCTTC
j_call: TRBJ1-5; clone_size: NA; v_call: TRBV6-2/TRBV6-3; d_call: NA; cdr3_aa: CASSPGLHSNQPQHF; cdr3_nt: TGTGCCAGCAGCCCTGGACTTCATAGCAATCAGCCCCAGCATTTT
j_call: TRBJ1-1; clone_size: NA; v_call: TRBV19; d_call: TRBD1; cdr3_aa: CASSRQGSSTEAFF; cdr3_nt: TGTGCCAGTAGCCGACAGGGGTCTAGCACTGAAGCTTTCTTT
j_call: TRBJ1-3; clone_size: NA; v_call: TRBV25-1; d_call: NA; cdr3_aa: CASSGSFPGHLSGNTIYF; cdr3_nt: TGTGCCAGCAGTGGATCGTTTCCGGGACACCTCTCTGGAAACACCATATATTTT
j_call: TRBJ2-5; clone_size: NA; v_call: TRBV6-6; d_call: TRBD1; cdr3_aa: CASSYDRGLQETQYF; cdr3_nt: TGTGCCAGCAGTTACGACAGGGGGCTCCAAGAGACCCAGTACTTC
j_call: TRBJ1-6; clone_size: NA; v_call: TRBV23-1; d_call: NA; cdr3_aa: CASGPGGVGSPLHF; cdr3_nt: TGCGCCAGCGGCCCGGGGGGTGTGGGTTCACCCCTCCACTTT
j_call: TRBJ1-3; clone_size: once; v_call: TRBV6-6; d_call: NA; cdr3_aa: CASSYGSAGNTIYF; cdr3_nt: TGTGCCAGCAGTTACGGTTCGGCTGGAAACACCATATATTTT
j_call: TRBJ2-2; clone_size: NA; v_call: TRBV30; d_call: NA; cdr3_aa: CAWNYRVGGELFF; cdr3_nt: TGTGCCTGGAACTACAGGGTCGGCGGGGAGCTGTTTTTT
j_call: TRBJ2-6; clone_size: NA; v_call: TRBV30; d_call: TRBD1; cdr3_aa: CAGRGRVSGANVLTF; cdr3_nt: TGTGCCGGCAGGGGGCGGGTGTCTGGGGCCAACGTCCTGACTTTC
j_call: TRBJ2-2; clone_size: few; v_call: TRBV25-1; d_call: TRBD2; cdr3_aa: CASRPSGTGELFF; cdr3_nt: TGTGCCAGCAGACCTAGCGGGACCGGGGAGCTGTTTTTT
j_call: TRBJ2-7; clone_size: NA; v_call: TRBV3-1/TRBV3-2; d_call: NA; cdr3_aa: CASSQTAGRREQYF; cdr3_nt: TGTGCCAGCAGCCAAACAGCGGGCCGCCGGGAGCAGTACTTC
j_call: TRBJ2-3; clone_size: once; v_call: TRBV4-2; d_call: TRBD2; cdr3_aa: CASSQDLISAGGQDTQYF; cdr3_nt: TGTGCCAGCAGCCAAGATCTCATTTCCGCGGGGGGGCAAGATACGCAGTATTTT
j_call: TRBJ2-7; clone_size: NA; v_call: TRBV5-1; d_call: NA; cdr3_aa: CASSVQGSSSYEQYF; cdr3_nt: TGCGCCAGCAGCGTACAGGGATCAAGCTCCTACGAGCAGTACTTC
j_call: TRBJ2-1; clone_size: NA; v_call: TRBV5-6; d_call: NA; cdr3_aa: CASSMDTYNEQFF; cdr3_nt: TGTGCCAGCAGCATGGACACCTACAATGAGCAGTTCTTC
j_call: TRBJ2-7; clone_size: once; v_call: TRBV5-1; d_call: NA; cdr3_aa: CASSLEPQGDREQYF; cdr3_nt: TGCGCCAGCAGCTTGGAACCACAGGGAGATCGCGAGCAGTACTTC
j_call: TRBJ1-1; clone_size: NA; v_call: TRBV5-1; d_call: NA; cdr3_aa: CASSLAAANTEAFF; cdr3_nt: TGCGCCAGCAGCTTGGCCGCGGCGAACACTGAAGCTTTCTTT
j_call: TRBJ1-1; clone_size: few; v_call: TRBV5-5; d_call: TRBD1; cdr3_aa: CASSDTGVNTEAFF; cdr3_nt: TGTGCCAGCAGCGATACAGGGGTGAACACTGAAGCTTTCTTT
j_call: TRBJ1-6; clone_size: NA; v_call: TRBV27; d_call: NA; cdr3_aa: CASSLGGGNSPLHF; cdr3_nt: TGTGCCAGCAGTTTAGGGGGCGGGAATTCACCCCTCCACTTT
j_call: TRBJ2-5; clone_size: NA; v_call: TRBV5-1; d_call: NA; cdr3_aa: CASSLEEGLETQYF; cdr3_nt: TGCGCCAGCAGCTTGGAGGAGGGGTTAGAGACCCAGTACTTC
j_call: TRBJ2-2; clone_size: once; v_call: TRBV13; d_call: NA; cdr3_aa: CASRRQANTGELFF; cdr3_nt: TGTGCCAGCCGGAGGCAGGCCAACACCGGGGAGCTGTTTTTT
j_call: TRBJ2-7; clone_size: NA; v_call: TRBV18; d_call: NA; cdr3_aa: CASSLDSHYEQYF; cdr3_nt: TGTGCCAGCTCACTGGACAGCCACTACGAGCAGTACTTC
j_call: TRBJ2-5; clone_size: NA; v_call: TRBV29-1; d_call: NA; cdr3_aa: CSVGIRGPQETQYF; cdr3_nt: TGCAGCGTTGGTATCAGGGGACCCCAAGAGACCCAGTACTTC
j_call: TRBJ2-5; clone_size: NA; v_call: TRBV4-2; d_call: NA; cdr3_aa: CASSQNEGYQETQYF; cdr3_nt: TGTGCCAGCAGCCAAAACGAGGGTTACCAAGAGACCCAGTACTTC
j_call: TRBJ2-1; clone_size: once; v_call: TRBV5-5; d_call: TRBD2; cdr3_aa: CASSPRGLHYNEQFF; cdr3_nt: TGTGCCAGCAGCCCGAGGGGACTACATTACAATGAGCAGTTCTTC
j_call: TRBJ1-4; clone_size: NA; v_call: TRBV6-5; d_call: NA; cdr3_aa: CASSYSNWGAREKLFF; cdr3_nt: TGTGCCAGCAGTTACTCGAATTGGGGCGCACGGGAAAAACTGTTTTTT
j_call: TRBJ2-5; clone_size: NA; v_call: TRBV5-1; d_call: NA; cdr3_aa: CASSPRQETQYF; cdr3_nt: TGCGCCAGCAGCCCCCGCCAAGAGACCCAGTACTTC
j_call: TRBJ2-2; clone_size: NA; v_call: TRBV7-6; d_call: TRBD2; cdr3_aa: CASSSTSGGNTGELFF; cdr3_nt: TGTGCCAGCAGCTCGACTAGCGGGGGGAACACCGGGGAGCTGTTTTTT